Reported below is one T cell receptor beta chain. This sample stems from a study of OX40 agonist ivuxolimab in advanced cancers. Turning to the study itself: Prior anti-PD-1, anti-PD-L1 or anti-CTLA-4 therapy did not bar entry, and about 38% had some.

Data came from immunoSEQ multiplex PCR; TCRdb stores just in-frame clones and leaves some out. The data hold about 21,000 clones, with about four fifths observed a single time. This CDR3 region has 15 residues. Deletions cut 0 bases from V and 9 bases from J, with 13 bases between. Germline loops: CDR1 SGDLS, CDR2 YYNGEE. The source material was CD4+ or CD8+ T cells sorted from blood, sampled in a trial of the OX40 agonist ivuxolimab. This sequence was found in an adult with an advanced solid tumor such as melanoma, head and neck, liver or kidney cancer. V gene TRBV9 combines with J gene TRBJ1-6, with D perhaps matching TRBD1 (6 bases). The CDR3 coding sequence is TGTGCCAGCAGCGTAGAAGGGGGACTCCGTTCACCCCTCCACTTT. Amino acids: CASSVEGGLRSPLHF.